What follows are 23 T cell receptor beta chains derived from one specimen sequenced in a study of T cell clones after liver transplantation. The repertoire was sequenced with immunoSEQ multiplex PCR; TCRdb's copy has only in-frame clones and lacks some. The sample consists of roughly 120,000 clones, about nine tenths of them appearing once. The material sequenced was CD4+ T cells from blood, taken 12 months after liver transplant. The receptors originated from a human patient who received a liver transplant. Certain T cells may be donor cells from the graft.

The chain combines TRBV2 with TRBJ2-5, with 14 bases that match TRBD2. The CDR3 is 16 residues long. In germline, CDR1 is SNHLY, CDR2 FYNNEI. V lost 5 bases, J lost 5 bases, and 7 bases stayed unmatched. In DNA, the CDR3 is TGTGCCAGCAGTTTTGGGACTAGCGGGAGAGTGGAGACCCAGTACTTC. Translating it yields CASSFGTSGRVETQYF.

The chain carries TRBV18 and TRBJ1-2; D gene ambiguous. This CDR3 spans 15 amino acids. Per the germline V gene, CDR1 is KGHSH and CDR2 is LQKENI. V was cut by 2 bases and J by 2 bases, with 12 bases left in between. Written as DNA, the CDR3 is TGTGCCAGCTCACCAAATTGGGGTCAGAACTATGGCTACACCTTC. Translated, it gives CASSPNWGQNYGYTF.

The chain has TRBV28 and TRBJ1-5; D call uncertain. With 9 bases removed from V and 3 bases from J, the gap between germline ends came to 18 bases. Per the germline V gene, CDR1 is MDHEN and CDR2 is SYDVKM. The CDR3 is 15 amino acids. The CDR3 is CASQRSGQINQPQHF. CDR3 bases: TGTGCCAGTCAACGGAGCGGGCAGATCAATCAGCCCCAGCATTTT.

V is TRBV15 and J is TRBJ2-5, with D possibly being TRBD1 (6 bases). The tail of the sequence fits TRBJ2-7 better, so the J call may be wrong. This CDR3 contains 17 residues. The germline V gene has CDR1 LNHNV and CDR2 YYDKDF (reference sequence). The CDR3: CATSREIGVGQGSEQYF. CDR3 sequence (DNA): TGTGCCACCAGCAGAGAGATAGGCGTGGGACAAGGCAGCGAGCAGTACTTC.

CDR3 nucleotides: TGTGCCTGGACTGGGACTAGCGGGATCTTTAGCTCCTACAATGAGCAGTTCTTC. It specifies CAWTGTSGIFSSYNEQFF. This chain connects TRBV30 to TRBJ2-1; 13 bases align to TRBD2. From germline, CDR1 is GTSNPN and CDR2 SVGIG (reference sequence). After removal of 4 bases from V and 0 bases from J, the junction contained 9 bases not matched to a gene. The CDR3 extends over 18 amino acids.

The gene calls are TRBV5-1 and TRBJ2-1; TRBD2 might be the D (6 bases). V was shortened by 2 bases and J by 7 bases, with 13 bases between the two germline ends. The CDR3 loop spans 14 amino acids. CDR1 SGHRS and CDR2 YFSETQ come from the germline V gene. CDR3 in DNA: TGCGCCAGCAGCTTTTCGGGGGTGAGGAATGAGCAGTTCTTC. The encoded protein is CASSFSGVRNEQFF.

This chain joins TRBV7-3 and TRBJ2-7, with D possibly being TRBD1 or TRBD2 (5 bases each). The V gene lost 1 base and the J gene lost 8 bases, with 12 bases spanning the gap. CDR1 and CDR2 from the germline V gene are SGHTA and FQGTGA. The CDR3 contains 13 residues. The chain's CDR3 is CASSLSGREQQYF. CDR3 coding DNA: TGTGCCAGCAGCTTAAGTGGCAGGGAGCAGCAGTACTTC.

The chain uses TRBV19 and TRBJ2-7; 7 bases are a match to TRBD1. Germline V CDR1 and CDR2: LNHDA, SQIVND (reference sequence). The trim removed 3 bases at V and 3 bases at J, leaving 2 bases unmatched. The CDR3 consists of 13 residues. In DNA, the CDR3 is TGTGCCAGTAGTATGGGACAGAACTACGAGCAGTACTTC. Translation gives CASSMGQNYEQYF.

The chain is built from TRBV5-1 and TRBJ2-2, with D possibly TRBD1 on 5 matching bases. Germline-derived CDR1 and CDR2 are SGHRS and YFSETQ. The CDR3 loop spans 15 amino acids. Trimming stripped 4 bases from V and 4 bases from J, with 14 bases between. This CDR3 is CASSTGIGATGELFF. CDR3 sequence (DNA): TGCGCCAGCAGCACCGGAATAGGGGCCACCGGGGAGCTGTTTTTT.

The rearrangement uses TRBV11-3 and TRBJ1-1; D gene uncertain. The CDR3 is made up of 16 amino acids. The V gene's germline CDR1 is SGHNT and CDR2 YENEEA. Trimming cost V 4 bases and J 0 bases, with 15 bases left between them. The CDR3 spells CASSSAGEGMNTEAFF. DNA of the CDR3: TGTGCCAGCAGCTCTGCGGGAGAGGGCATGAACACTGAAGCTTTCTTT.

This clone is a singleton in its sample. V gene TRBV15 combines with J gene TRBJ2-7; D is unclear. Per germline, CDR1 LNHNV and CDR2 YYDKDF (reference sequence). Trimming left V 1 base short and J 6 bases short, with 10 bases between. This CDR3 is 13 amino acids long. The CDR3 region is CATSRGTEPEQYF. The CDR3 DNA sequence: TGTGCCACCAGCAGAGGGACGGAACCCGAGCAGTACTTC.

This clone was observed a single time. The chain has TRBV6-1 and TRBJ2-1; D unclear. The ends were cut back, 7 bases at V and 6 bases at J, with 10 bases in the middle. The germline V gene encodes CDR1 MNHNS and CDR2 SASEGT. The CDR3 covers 12 residues. The CDR3 bases are TGTGCCAGCACCTATATTACCAATGAGCAGTTCTTC. Translated, it gives CASTYITNEQFF.

This clone was recorded a few times. The chain couples TRBV5-4 to TRBJ2-3; TRBD2 might be the D (6 bases). CDR3 length: 16 amino acids. Trimming took 0 bases from V and 1 from J, leaving 12 bases between them. Germline V gene lookup returns CDR1 SGHNT and CDR2 YYREEE (reference sequence). The CDR3 DNA reads as TGTGCCAGCAGCTTGGTTCTGGGAGGAGGCACAGATACGCAGTATTTT. Amino acid sequence: CASSLVLGGGTDTQYF.

The rearrangement links TRBV18 to TRBJ2-7; TRBD2 aligns across 12 bases. This CDR3 region has 16 residues. The V gene's germline CDR1 is KGHSH and CDR2 LQKENI. After removal of 0 bases from V and 4 bases from J, the junction contained 4 bases not matched to a gene. The CDR3 DNA follows: TGTGCCAGCTCACCACCGGGACTAGCGGGTTTGTACGAGCAGTACTTC. Amino acid sequence: CASSPPGLAGLYEQYF.

This chain uses TRBV6-6 with TRBJ1-1; D gene ambiguous. The CDR3 is 15 residues long. Trimming left V 6 bases short and J 2 bases short, with 16 bases between. Germline lookup yields CDR1 MNHNY and CDR2 SVGAGI (reference sequence). CDR3 protein: CASRTTTSRNTEAFF. The CDR3 nucleotides are TGTGCCAGCAGGACGACGACAAGCCGAAACACTGAAGCTTTCTTT.

J is TRBJ1-3 and V is TRBV6-1; the match to TRBD1 covers 8 bases. Germline V gene sequence: CDR1 MNHNS, CDR2 SASEGT. The CDR3 is 15 amino acids. The J segment lost 4 bases and the V segment lost 6 bases, leaving 8 bases of the junction unmatched. CDR3 sequence reads: CASSVKTGVGNTIYF. The CDR3, as DNA: TGTGCCAGCAGCGTTAAGACAGGGGTCGGAAACACCATATATTTT.

With regard to this clone: Germline is not matched at one junction end, which may reflect a read error. This sequence joins TRBV7-3 and TRBJ2-2; 9 positions match TRBD1. Germline-derived CDR1 and CDR2 are SGHTA and FQGTGA. This CDR3 contains 16 residues. The CDR3, as DNA: TGTGCCAGCAGCTTAATAGGACAGGGGAACATCGGGGAGCTGTTTTTT. Its translation is CASSLIGQGNIGELFF.

This chain joins TRBV6-1 and TRBJ2-1, with TRBD2 identical over 12 bases. Germline V gene lookup returns CDR1 MNHNS and CDR2 SASEGT. The CDR3 consists of 14 residues. V gave up 3 bases and J gave up 11 bases; unmatched junction bases: 5. CDR3 nucleotide sequence: TGTGCCAGCAGTGAGTCCCTAGCGGGGGGGAAGCAGTTCTTC. Translation gives CASSESLAGGKQFF.

V gene TRBV27 combines with J gene TRBJ2-3; D tentatively fits TRBD1 or TRBD2 (5 bases each). Germline values: CDR1 MNHEY, CDR2 SMNVEV (reference sequence). Trimming took off 7 bases at V and 1 base at J, with 9 bases between the two ends. This CDR3 is built from 13 residues. The CDR3 reads CASTGRGTDTQYF. In DNA form, the CDR3 reads TGTGCCAGCACAGGGAGAGGCACAGATACGCAGTATTTT.

Only one count was recorded for this clone. This chain uses TRBV27 with TRBJ1-1; possible D gene TRBD1, 6 bases. CDR1 is MNHEY, CDR2 SMNVEV, per germline (reference sequence). The CDR3 runs 16 residues. The ends were cut back, 8 bases at V and 1 base at J, with 20 bases in the middle. CDR3 nucleotides: TGTGCCAGCTGGCGAGGGGGTCGTCGCGGGAACACTGAAGCTTTCTTT. Amino acid sequence: CASWRGGRRGNTEAFF.

The CDR3: CASSLTGTTGSNEQFF. The CDR3 DNA reads TGCGCCAGCAGCTTGACCGGGACCACCGGAAGCAATGAGCAGTTCTTC. The V gene is TRBV5-1, the J gene TRBJ2-1; the D gene could be TRBD1 or TRBD2 (5 bases each). The V end lost 1 base, the J end lost 6 bases, and 17 bases lay between the germline ends. The CDR3 loop spans 16 amino acids. Germline CDR1 is SGHRS and CDR2 is YFSETQ.

V gene TRBV7-3 combines with J gene TRBJ2-5; possible D gene TRBD1, 6 bases. Germline V gives CDR1 SGHTA, CDR2 FQGTGA. Deletions cut 5 bases from V and 5 bases from J, with 15 bases between. The CDR3 runs 14 residues. The CDR3 loop reads CASSPGASGETQYF. Written as DNA, the CDR3 is TGTGCCAGCAGCCCAGGGGCATCCGGGGAGACCCAGTACTTC.

The rearrangement joins TRBV6-1 to TRBJ1-5; D is uncertain. This CDR3 has 14 residues. Trimming removed 2 bases from V and 6 bases from J, with 11 bases in between. Germline loops: CDR1 MNHNS, CDR2 SASEGT. The DNA for the CDR3 is TGTGCCAGCAGTGAATTCTTTCGAATTCAGCCCCAGCATTTT. Amino acids: CASSEFFRIQPQHF.